This T cell receptor beta chain was obtained from a study of shared clonotypes between healthy human individuals. The authors split each subset's genomic DNA evenly across several immunoSEQ plates. The data were produced by immunoSEQ multiplex PCR, yet TCRdb's version contains in-frame clones alone and is incomplete. The sample has some 2.1 million clones; about 95% are singletons. General observations from the study: There were few donors, and this limited the genetic and exposure-history diversity represented. Compared with memory subsets, naive subsets generally had larger estimated richness. Among donors, clonotype sharing was expected to be affected by sequencing depth.

A remark on this clone: Its antigen is not known.

V gave up 0 bases and J gave up 7 bases; unmatched junction bases: 7. CDR1 is MGHRA and CDR2 is YSYEKL in the germline V gene. CDR3 length: 16 amino acids. Naive CD8 cells lacked CD45RO and underwent positive selection for CCR7, leaving out terminally differentiated effector memory CD45RA+ cells. The sequence came from a man aged 18 to 35 in good health. The sample was naive CD8+ T cells sorted from blood. The V and J genes are TRBV4-1 and TRBJ2-1; 9 bases align to TRBD2. CDR3 nucleotides: TGCGCCAGCAGCCAAGAAGTCCTAGCGGGAAGGAATGAGCAGTTCTTC. Residues: CASSQEVLAGRNEQFF.